A single sample gave rise to the 12 T cell receptor beta chains below, sequenced in a study of OX40 agonist ivuxolimab in advanced cancers. Some clones are missing from TCRdb's copy, which holds only in-frame ones; the method was immunoSEQ multiplex PCR. The top ten hold 4% to 4.5% of the sample, which has about 43,000 clones, 80% seen once. The sample consisted of CD4+ or CD8+ T cells sorted from blood, taken in a trial of the OX40 agonist ivuxolimab. These receptors all stem from an adult with an advanced solid tumor such as melanoma, head and neck, liver or kidney cancer.

V is TRBV6-5 and J is TRBJ1-1; D is undetermined. Germline V gives CDR1 MNHEY, CDR2 SVGAGI. With 10 bases removed from V and 1 base from J, the gap between germline ends came to 16 bases. This CDR3 spans 14 amino acids. The CDR3 here is CAIGVAVKNTEAFF. As DNA, the CDR3 is TGTGCCATCGGGGTGGCTGTCAAGAACACTGAAGCTTTCTTT.

The chain combines TRBV19 with TRBJ1-1; 12 positions agree with TRBD1. The CDR3 spans 14 residues. Germline V lookup: CDR1 LNHDA, CDR2 SQIVND (reference sequence). The V segment lost 6 bases and the J segment 5 bases; nucleotides outside the gene matches: 4. DNA of the CDR3: TGTGCCAGTAGGGGACAGGGGGCCCTAACTGAAGCTTTCTTT. Its protein is CASRGQGALTEAFF.

The J gene is TRBJ2-3, the V gene TRBV6-5, with D perhaps being TRBD1 or TRBD2 (5 bases each). The CDR3 spans 13 residues. The V end lost 0 bases, the J end lost 8 bases, and 9 bases lay between the germline ends. Germline CDR1 reads MNHEY; CDR2 reads SVGAGI. Here the CDR3 reads CASSYSSGATQYF. The DNA of the CDR3 is TGTGCCAGCAGTTACTCTTCCGGGGCTACGCAGTATTTT.

The chain recombines TRBV7-9 with TRBJ2-3; D gene ambiguous. V gave up 5 bases and J gave up 0 bases, with 9 bases separating them. This CDR3 region has 14 residues. CDR1 is SEHNR, CDR2 FQNEAQ, per germline (reference sequence). The DNA for the CDR3 is TGTGCCAGCAGCCTTGGTGCTAGCACAGATACGCAGTATTTT. It translates to CASSLGASTDTQYF.

This clone was seen more than once but under ten times. This chain connects TRBV11-3 to TRBJ2-1; 9 nucleotides match TRBD2. This CDR3 has 14 amino acids. V gave up 5 bases and J gave up 6 bases; unmatched junction bases: 5. Per germline, CDR1 SGHNT and CDR2 YENEEA. The CDR3 protein is CASSPLAGANEQFF. CDR3 in DNA: TGTGCCAGCAGCCCCTTAGCGGGAGCCAATGAGCAGTTCTTC.

This clone was seen only once. The chain uses TRBV5-4 and TRBJ2-1; 7 bases line up with TRBD2. V shed 3 bases and J 7 bases; nucleotides not matched to a gene: 4. Germline values: CDR1 SGHNT, CDR2 YYREEE (reference sequence). The CDR3 consists of 13 residues. The CDR3 DNA reads as TGTGCCAGCAGCTCGGGACTACCGAATGAGCAGTTCTTC. It codes for CASSSGLPNEQFF.

The V gene is TRBV7-2, the J gene TRBJ2-5; D call uncertain. The J call may be in error: the DNA end matches TRBJ2-7 better. Looked up from germline, CDR1 is SGHTA and CDR2 is FQGNSA. This CDR3 has 12 residues. The chain's CDR3 is CASSFSTGEQYF. CDR3 in DNA: TGTGCCAGCAGCTTTTCCACTGGCGAGCAGTACTTC.

In DNA form, the CDR3 reads TGTGCCAGCAGTGAAGCGGGGGGGTTGGGGAAAGCTTTCTTT. The encoded protein is CASSEAGGLGKAFF. The gene calls are TRBV6-1 and TRBJ1-1; possible D gene TRBD1, 5 bases. The CDR3 spans 14 residues. Trimming shortened V by 0 bases and J by 9 bases, and 14 bases separated the two germline ends. The germline gives CDR1 MNHNS, CDR2 SASEGT.

The chain couples TRBV5-1 to TRBJ2-3, with D maybe TRBD2 (5 bases). With 2 bases removed from V and 1 base from J, the gap between germline ends came to 11 bases. CDR3 length equals 15 residues. Germline V lookup: CDR1 SGHRS, CDR2 YFSETQ. The CDR3 here is CASSFVGDGTDTQYF. The CDR3 bases are TGCGCCAGCAGCTTCGTGGGAGATGGCACAGATACGCAGTATTTT.

In its sample, this clone was seen a few times. As DNA, the CDR3 is TGTGCCAGCAGCTTAGTCGAAGGGTACGAGCAGTACTTC. This translates into CASSLVEGYEQYF. The rearrangement links TRBV7-9 to TRBJ2-7, with D unclear. The V end lost 1 base, the J end lost 4 bases, and 8 bases lay between the germline ends. The CDR3 contains 13 residues. Germline V gene data show CDR1 as SEHNR and CDR2 as FQNEAQ (reference sequence). The full variable domain, with the rest looked up from reference TRBV7-9 and TRBJ2-7, is DTGVSQNPRHKITKRGQNVTFRCDPISEHNRLYWYRQTLGQGPEFLTYFQNEAQLEKSRLLSDRFSAERPKGSFSTLEIQRTEQGDSAMYLCASSLVEGYEQYFGPGTRLTVT.

The rearrangement links TRBV14 to TRBJ2-3; TRBD1 is a possible D gene (6 bases). Trimming cost V 1 base and J 3 bases, with 8 bases left between them. The CDR3 runs 14 residues. The germline gives CDR1 SGHDN, CDR2 FVKESK. As DNA, the CDR3 is TGTGCCAGCAGCCAAGGCACAGGGACAGATACGCAGTATTTT. This translates into CASSQGTGTDTQYF. The variable domain in full, completed from reference TRBV14 and TRBJ2-3, reads EAGVTQFPSHSVIEKGQTVTLRCDPISGHDNLYWYRRVMGKEIKFLLHFVKESKQDESGMPNNRFLAERTGGTYSTLKVQPAELEDSGVYFCASSQGTGTDTQYFGPGTRLTVL.

This clone occurred a few times. The chain employs TRBV28 and TRBJ1-6, with D maybe TRBD1 (5 bases). The CDR3 length is 15 residues. V lost 5 bases and J 7 bases, leaving 15 bases between the germline ends. Germline V lookup: CDR1 MDHEN, CDR2 SYDVKM. The CDR3 bases are TGTGCCAGCAGTCCCCCCCCAGGGATGAATTCACCCCTCCACTTT. Its protein is CASSPPPGMNSPLHF.